Shown below are 18 T cell receptor beta chains from a single sample sequenced in a study of early stage breast cancer tumors. Assay: immunoSEQ multiplex PCR; the TCRdb copy retains only in-frame clones and omits some. The sample has approximately 6,100 clones, approximately 78% seen once. The specimen sequenced was normal breast tissue next to the tumor. The receptors shown here come from a person between 65 and 80 years old with breast cancer.

The genes are TRBV7-9 and TRBJ2-1, with TRBD2 matching 7 bases. The ends lost 5 bases at V and 3 bases at J; junction bases unmatched: 7. The CDR3 spans 15 residues. Germline V gene lookup returns CDR1 SEHNR and CDR2 FQNEAQ (reference sequence). Here the CDR3 reads CASSRPGGFYNEQFF. In DNA form, the CDR3 reads TGTGCCAGCAGCCGGCCGGGGGGTTTCTACAATGAGCAGTTCTTC.

J is TRBJ2-2 and V is TRBV6-6; 7 bases fit TRBD1. The ends lost 10 bases at V and 3 bases at J; junction bases unmatched: 14. There are 16 residues in the CDR3. Germline V lookup: CDR1 MNHNY, CDR2 SVGAGI (reference sequence). The CDR3, as DNA: TGTGCCACGCCACAAAACAGGGGACATTACACCGGGGAGCTGTTTTTT. This sequence encodes CATPQNRGHYTGELFF.

The chain has TRBV5-6 and TRBJ1-1, with TRBD1 identical over 8 bases. The J segment lost 5 bases and the V segment lost 4 bases, leaving 4 bases of the junction unmatched. The CDR3 sequence is 13 residues long. Germline V gives CDR1 SGHDT, CDR2 YYEEEE. The chain's CDR3 is CASSLDRATEAFF. The CDR3 region has the DNA TGTGCCAGCAGCCTGGACAGGGCGACTGAAGCTTTCTTT.

The chain uses TRBV28 and TRBJ2-5, with 7 bases that match TRBD1. Germline assignment: CDR1 MDHEN and CDR2 SYDVKM. The V gene end was trimmed by 3 bases and the J gene end by 5 bases; junction bases not matched to a gene: 6. The CDR3 loop spans 14 amino acids. CDR3 residues: CASSFPGTAETQYF. The CDR3 bases are TGTGCCAGCAGTTTCCCCGGGACAGCTGAGACCCAGTACTTC.

The V call is TRBV13, the J call TRBJ2-7; possibly TRBD2 for D (6 bases). This CDR3 is built from 13 residues. V was trimmed by 5 bases and J by 6 bases, leaving 14 bases between them. The germline gives CDR1 PRHDT, CDR2 FYEKMQ (reference sequence). The CDR3 nucleotides read TGTGCCAGCAGCACTGGACTATCGGGCGAGCAGTACTTC. Protein: CASSTGLSGEQYF.

The chain employs TRBV7-2 and TRBJ2-3; D gene unclear. Germline CDR1 reads SGHTA; CDR2 reads FQGNSA. V was cut by 10 bases and J by 2 bases, with 16 bases left in between. The CDR3 has 14 residues. CDR3 protein: CATKPGSITDTQYF. DNA for the CDR3: TGTGCCACCAAACCCGGGTCAATCACAGATACGCAGTATTTT.

CDR3 loop: CASSSGTVGNTIYF. For the CDR3, the DNA is TGTGCCAGCAGTTCCGGGACAGTGGGAAACACCATATATTTT. This rearrangement joins TRBV28 to TRBJ1-3; 7 nucleotides align to TRBD1. Germline V gene sequence: CDR1 MDHEN, CDR2 SYDVKM. The CDR3 has 14 residues. J gave up 4 bases and V 4 bases, and 4 bases lay outside the gene matches.

V is TRBV5-3 and J is TRBJ1-5; 7 positions agree with TRBD1. TRBV5-3 has ORF status, its function being uncertain. V was pared by 4 bases and J by 0 bases, with 13 bases of the junction left unmatched. There are 18 residues in the CDR3. The CDR3 spells CARSHPGQNEYSNQPQHF. The DNA for the CDR3 is TGTGCCAGAAGCCACCCGGGACAGAATGAGTATAGCAATCAGCCCCAGCATTTT.

The chain combines TRBV7-2 with TRBJ2-1; 10 bases are shared with TRBD2. V shed 4 bases and J 0 bases; nucleotides not matched to a gene: 6. There are 17 residues in the CDR3. The germline V gene has CDR1 SGHTA and CDR2 FQGNSA. The CDR3 loop is CASSSARLAGSYNEQFF. The CDR3 bases are TGTGCCAGCAGCTCAGCACGACTAGCGGGCTCCTACAATGAGCAGTTCTTC.

CDR3 nucleotide sequence: TGTGCCAGCAGCCTAGGACAGGGTCTATCCTACGAGCAGTACTTC. Translating gives CASSLGQGLSYEQYF. The chain is built from TRBV9 and TRBJ2-7, with 8 bases lining up with TRBD1. This CDR3 is built from 15 residues. Germline V gives CDR1 SGDLS, CDR2 YYNGEE. The J segment lost 1 base and the V segment lost 4 bases, leaving 7 bases of the junction unmatched.

V is TRBV5-6 and J is TRBJ1-2; 9 bases align to TRBD1. Germline V CDR1 and CDR2: SGHDT, YYEEEE. This CDR3 spans 14 amino acids. The V segment lost 4 bases and the J segment 4 bases; nucleotides outside the gene matches: 5. For the CDR3, the DNA is TGTGCCAGCAGCGACTCGGGACAGGGCTATGGCTACACCTTC. This encodes CASSDSGQGYGYTF.

The chain has TRBV13 and TRBJ2-1; TRBD2 matches at 13 bases. After removal of 8 bases from V and 9 bases from J, the junction contained 7 bases not matched to a gene. The V gene's germline CDR1 is PRHDT and CDR2 FYEKMQ (reference sequence). The CDR3 consists of 14 residues. CDR3 sequence: CASGTSGRAGEQFF. The CDR3 DNA reads as TGTGCCAGCGGCACTAGCGGGAGGGCCGGTGAGCAGTTCTTC.

This clone showed up just a few times. The chain links TRBV5-1 to TRBJ2-3, with D perhaps TRBD2 (5 bases). CDR1 is SGHRS and CDR2 is YFSETQ in the germline V gene. The CDR3 loop spans 15 amino acids. Trimming left V 0 bases short and J 3 bases short, with 11 bases between. In nucleotides, the CDR3 is TGCGCCAGCAGCTTGGTCAAGGGAGATACAGATACGCAGTATTTT. It specifies CASSLVKGDTDTQYF.

The V call is TRBV10-3, the J call TRBJ2-2; 7 positions agree with TRBD1. V was clipped by 0 bases and J by 4 bases; unmatched bases: 2. The CDR3 is made up of 15 amino acids. The germline V gene encodes CDR1 ENHRY and CDR2 SYGVKD. CDR3 sequence (DNA): TGTGCCATCAGTGAGTCACAGGGGTTCACCGGGGAGCTGTTTTTT. This translates into CAISESQGFTGELFF.

V usage is TRBV5-1 and J usage is TRBJ1-1, with D possibly matching TRBD1 (6 bases). The CDR3 length is 15 residues. V was trimmed by 0 bases and J by 4 bases, leaving 13 bases between them. The germline gives CDR1 SGHRS, CDR2 YFSETQ. In DNA form, the CDR3 reads TGCGCCAGCAGCTTGGGGGCAGGGGAGGGCACTGAAGCTTTCTTT. Translating it yields CASSLGAGEGTEAFF. Filled out from reference TRBV5-1 and TRBJ1-1, the complete variable domain reads KAGVTQTPRYLIKTRGQQVTLSCSPISGHRSVSWYQQTPGQGLQFLFEYFSETQRNKGNFPGRFSGRQFSNSRSEMNVSTLELGDSALYLCASSLGAGEGTEAFFGQGTRLTVV.

The table lists this clone with a few counts. The V gene is TRBV5-4, the J gene TRBJ2-1; TRBD1 aligns across 9 bases. V lost 0 bases to trimming and J lost 8 bases; unmatched junction nucleotides: 3. The CDR3 runs to 14 residues. Germline V lookup: CDR1 SGHNT, CDR2 YYREEE (reference sequence). The CDR3 sequence: CASSLVGTGYEQFF. The CDR3 DNA follows: TGTGCCAGCAGCTTGGTAGGGACAGGGTATGAGCAGTTCTTC.

This chain connects TRBV5-1 to TRBJ2-1; TRBD2 matches 13 bases. The length of the CDR3 is 16 residues. Trimming took 4 bases from V and 5 from J; bases not matched to a gene: 6. Germline V gene data show CDR1 as SGHRS and CDR2 as YFSETQ. CDR3 sequence reads: CASSPGLAGWNNEQFF. CDR3 nucleotide sequence: TGCGCCAGCAGCCCGGGACTAGCGGGATGGAACAATGAGCAGTTCTTC.

In DNA form, the CDR3 reads TGTGCCAGCAGCCCAAGGACAGGGGCGAGCACTGAAGCTTTCTTT. It specifies CASSPRTGASTEAFF. The rearrangement uses TRBV7-2 and TRBJ1-1, with 9 bases matching TRBD1. This CDR3 spans 15 amino acids. Germline lookup yields CDR1 SGHTA and CDR2 FQGNSA. V was clipped by 5 bases and J by 4 bases; unmatched bases: 8.